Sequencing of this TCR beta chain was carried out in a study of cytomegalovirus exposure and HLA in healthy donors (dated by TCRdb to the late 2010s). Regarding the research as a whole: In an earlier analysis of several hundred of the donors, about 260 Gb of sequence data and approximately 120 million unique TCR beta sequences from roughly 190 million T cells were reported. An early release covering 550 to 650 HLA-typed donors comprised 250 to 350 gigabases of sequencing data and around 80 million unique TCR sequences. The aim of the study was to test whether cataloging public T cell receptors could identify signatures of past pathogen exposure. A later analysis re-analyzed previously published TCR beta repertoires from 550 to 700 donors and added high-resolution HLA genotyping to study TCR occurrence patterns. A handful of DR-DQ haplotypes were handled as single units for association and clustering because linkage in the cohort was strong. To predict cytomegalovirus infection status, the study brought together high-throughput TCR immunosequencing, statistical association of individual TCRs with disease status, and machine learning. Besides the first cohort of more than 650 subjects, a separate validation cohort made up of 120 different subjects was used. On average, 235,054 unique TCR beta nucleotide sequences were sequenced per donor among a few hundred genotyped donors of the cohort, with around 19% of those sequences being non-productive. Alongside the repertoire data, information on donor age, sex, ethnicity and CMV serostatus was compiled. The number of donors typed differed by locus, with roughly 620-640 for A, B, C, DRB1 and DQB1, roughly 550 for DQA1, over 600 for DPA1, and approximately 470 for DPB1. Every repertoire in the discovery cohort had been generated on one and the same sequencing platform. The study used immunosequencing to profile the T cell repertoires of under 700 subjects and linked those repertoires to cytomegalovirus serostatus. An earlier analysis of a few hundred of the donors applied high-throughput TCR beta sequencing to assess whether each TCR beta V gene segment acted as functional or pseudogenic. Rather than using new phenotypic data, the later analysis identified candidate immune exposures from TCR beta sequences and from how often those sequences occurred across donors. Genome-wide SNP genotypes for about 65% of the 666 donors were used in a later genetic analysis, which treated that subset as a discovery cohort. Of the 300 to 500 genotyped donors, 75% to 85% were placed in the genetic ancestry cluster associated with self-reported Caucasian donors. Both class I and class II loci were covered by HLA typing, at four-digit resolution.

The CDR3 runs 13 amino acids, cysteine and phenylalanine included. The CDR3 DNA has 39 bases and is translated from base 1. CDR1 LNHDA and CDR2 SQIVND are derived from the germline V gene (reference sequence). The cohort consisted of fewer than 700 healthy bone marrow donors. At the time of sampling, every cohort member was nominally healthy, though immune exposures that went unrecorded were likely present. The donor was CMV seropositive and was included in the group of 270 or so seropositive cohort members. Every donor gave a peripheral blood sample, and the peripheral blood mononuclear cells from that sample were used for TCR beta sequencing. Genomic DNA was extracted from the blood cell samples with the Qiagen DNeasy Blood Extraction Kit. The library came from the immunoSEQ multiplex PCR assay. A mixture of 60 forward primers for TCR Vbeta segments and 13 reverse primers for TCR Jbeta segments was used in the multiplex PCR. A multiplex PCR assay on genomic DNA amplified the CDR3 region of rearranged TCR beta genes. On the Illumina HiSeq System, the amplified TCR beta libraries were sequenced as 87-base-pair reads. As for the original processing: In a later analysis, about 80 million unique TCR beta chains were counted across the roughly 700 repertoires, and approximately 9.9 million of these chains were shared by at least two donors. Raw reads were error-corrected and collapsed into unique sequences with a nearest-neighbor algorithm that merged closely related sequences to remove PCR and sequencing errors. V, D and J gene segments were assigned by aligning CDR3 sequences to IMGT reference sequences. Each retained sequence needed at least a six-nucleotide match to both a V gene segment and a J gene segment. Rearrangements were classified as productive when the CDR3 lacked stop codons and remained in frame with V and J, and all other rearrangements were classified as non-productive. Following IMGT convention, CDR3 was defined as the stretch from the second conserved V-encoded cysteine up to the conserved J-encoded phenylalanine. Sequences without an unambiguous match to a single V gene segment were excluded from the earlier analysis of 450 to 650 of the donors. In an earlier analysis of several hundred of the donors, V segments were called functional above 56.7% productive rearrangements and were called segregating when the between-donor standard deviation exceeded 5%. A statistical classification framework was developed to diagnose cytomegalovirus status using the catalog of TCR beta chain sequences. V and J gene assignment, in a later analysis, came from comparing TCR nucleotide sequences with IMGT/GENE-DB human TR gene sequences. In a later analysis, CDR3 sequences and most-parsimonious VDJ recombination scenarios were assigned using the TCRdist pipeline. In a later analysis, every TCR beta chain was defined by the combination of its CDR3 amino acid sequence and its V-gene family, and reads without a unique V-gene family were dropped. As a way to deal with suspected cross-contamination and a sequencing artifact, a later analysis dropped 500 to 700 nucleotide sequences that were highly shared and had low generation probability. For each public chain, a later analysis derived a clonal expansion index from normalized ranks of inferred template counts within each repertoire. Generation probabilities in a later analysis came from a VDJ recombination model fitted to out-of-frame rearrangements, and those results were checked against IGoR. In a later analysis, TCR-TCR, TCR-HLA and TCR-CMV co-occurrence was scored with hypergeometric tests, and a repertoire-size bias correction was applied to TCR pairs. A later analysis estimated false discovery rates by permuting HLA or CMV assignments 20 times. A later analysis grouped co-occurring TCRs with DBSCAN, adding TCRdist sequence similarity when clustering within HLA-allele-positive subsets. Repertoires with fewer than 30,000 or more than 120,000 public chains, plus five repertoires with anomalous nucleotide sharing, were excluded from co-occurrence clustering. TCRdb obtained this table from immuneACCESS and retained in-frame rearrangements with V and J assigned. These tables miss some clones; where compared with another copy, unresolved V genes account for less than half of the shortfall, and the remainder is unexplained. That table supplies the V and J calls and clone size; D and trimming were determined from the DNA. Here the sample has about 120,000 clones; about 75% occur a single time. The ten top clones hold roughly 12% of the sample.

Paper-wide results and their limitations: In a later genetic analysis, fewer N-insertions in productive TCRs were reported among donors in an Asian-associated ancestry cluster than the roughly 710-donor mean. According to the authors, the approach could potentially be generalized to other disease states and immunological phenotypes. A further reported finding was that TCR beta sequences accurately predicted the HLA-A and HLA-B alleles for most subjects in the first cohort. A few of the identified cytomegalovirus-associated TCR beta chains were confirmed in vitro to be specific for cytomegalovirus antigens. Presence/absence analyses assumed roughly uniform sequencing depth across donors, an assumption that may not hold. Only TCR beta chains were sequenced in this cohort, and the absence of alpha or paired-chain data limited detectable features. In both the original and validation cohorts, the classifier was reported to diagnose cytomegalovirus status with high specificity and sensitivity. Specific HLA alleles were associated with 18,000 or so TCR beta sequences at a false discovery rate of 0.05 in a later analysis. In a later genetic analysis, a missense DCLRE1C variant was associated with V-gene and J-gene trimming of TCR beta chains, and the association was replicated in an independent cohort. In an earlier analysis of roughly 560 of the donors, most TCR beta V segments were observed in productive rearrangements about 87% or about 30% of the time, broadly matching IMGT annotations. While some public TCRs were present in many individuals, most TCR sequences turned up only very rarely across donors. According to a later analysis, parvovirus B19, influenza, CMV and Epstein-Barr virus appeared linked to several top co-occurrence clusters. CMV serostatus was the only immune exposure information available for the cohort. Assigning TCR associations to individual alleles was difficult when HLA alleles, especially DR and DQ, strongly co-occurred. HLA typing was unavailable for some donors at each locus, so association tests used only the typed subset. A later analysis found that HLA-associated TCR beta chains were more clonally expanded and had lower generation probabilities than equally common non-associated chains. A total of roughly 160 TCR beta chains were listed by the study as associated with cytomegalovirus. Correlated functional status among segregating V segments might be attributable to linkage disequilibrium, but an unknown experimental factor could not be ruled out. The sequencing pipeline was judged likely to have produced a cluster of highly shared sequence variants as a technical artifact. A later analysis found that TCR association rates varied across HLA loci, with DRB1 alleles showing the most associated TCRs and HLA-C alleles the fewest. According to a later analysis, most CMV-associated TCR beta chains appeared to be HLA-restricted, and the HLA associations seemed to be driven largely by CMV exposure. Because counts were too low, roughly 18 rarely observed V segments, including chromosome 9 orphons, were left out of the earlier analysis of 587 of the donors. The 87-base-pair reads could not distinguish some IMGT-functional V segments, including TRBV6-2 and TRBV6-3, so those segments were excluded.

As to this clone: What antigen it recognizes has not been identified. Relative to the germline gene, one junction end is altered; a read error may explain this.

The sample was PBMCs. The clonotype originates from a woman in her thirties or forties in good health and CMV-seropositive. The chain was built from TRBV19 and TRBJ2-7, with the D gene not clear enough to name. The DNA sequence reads TGTGCCAGTGGTATCGAGCCGAGCTACGAGCAGTACTTC. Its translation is CASGIEPSYEQYF.